This T cell receptor (beta chain) was sequenced in a study of shared clonotypes between healthy human individuals. About the research overall: The donor group consisted of a couple of women and three men, aged 18 to 49. Each donor's CD8 memory used one plate, CD8 naive two, each CD4 subset three.

The germline gives CDR1 SGHDN, CDR2 FVKESK. The CDR3 has 16 amino acids. Trimming shortened V by 0 bases and J by 0 bases, and 9 bases separated the two germline ends. Sorted-subset replicate PCRs used approximately 200 ng of genomic DNA. This amount corresponded to about 30,000 T cell genomes. The data were produced by immunoSEQ multiplex PCR, yet TCRdb's version contains in-frame clones alone and is incomplete. The sample consists of 1.5 million to 1.9 million clones, 95% to 99% of them appearing once. This clone showed up just a few times. This TCR was sampled from a man aged 25 to 45 in good health. This chain joins TRBV14 and TRBJ1-5, with no clear D. The sequenced sample consisted of naive CD4+ T cells sorted from blood. Subset defined: CD45RA+ positively selected. CDR3 coding DNA: TGTGCCAGCAGCCAAGATCGGATCCATAGCAATCAGCCCCAGCATTTT. Protein product: CASSQDRIHSNQPQHF.